This TCR beta chain was obtained from a study of blood T cells in healthy people across ages. The CDR3 length is 14 residues. The germline gives CDR1 MNHEY, CDR2 SVGEGT. About this clonotype itself: At one of its ends the junction is not consistent with the germline gene, which may arise from a read error.

Through a sample-barcoded 5' primer and a J-beta primer mix, a second PCR was run for 7 to 11 cycles. TCRdb independently ran MiXCR on the 5' RACE reads; one entry per CDR3 protein. The table shows around 800,000 distinct CDR3 sequences, with around two thirds occurring only once. The clonotype was recovered from a man aged 25-40 years in good health. The chain joins TRBV6-2 or TRBV6-3 to TRBJ2-4, with 8 bases that match TRBD2. The J call may be mistaken, given a closer DNA end match to TRBJ2-7. Sequencing used blood. CDR3 nucleotide sequence: TGCGCCAGCAGGCTGACTAGCGCGCACCACGAGCAGTACTTC. This codes for CASRLTSAHHEQYF.